This TCR beta chain was observed in a study of cytomegalovirus exposure and HLA in healthy donors. Broader study findings: Later analysis showed most CMV-associated TCR beta chains appearing HLA-restricted. In a later analysis, donors in an Asian-associated ancestry cluster reportedly had fewer N-insertions in productive TCRs than the cohort mean.

60 Vbeta and 13 Jbeta primers were used in PCR. TCRdb's table, derived via immunoSEQ multiplex PCR, lists solely in-frame clones and lacks some. The sample holds over 150,000 clones, around three quarters seen once. Comment on this clone: Its antigen remains unknown.

V was clipped by 7 bases and J by 2 bases; unmatched bases: 2. Per the germline V gene, CDR1 is SGHRS and CDR2 is YFSETQ. The CDR3 has 15 amino acids. The rearrangement uses TRBV5-1 and TRBJ2-5; TRBD2 matches 16 bases. This sequence was found in a woman aged 45 to 65 in good health and CMV-seropositive. The specimen sequenced was PBMCs. CDR3 protein: CASGTSGREQETQYF. In DNA, the CDR3 is TGCGCCAGCGGGACTAGCGGGAGGGAACAAGAGACCCAGTACTTC.